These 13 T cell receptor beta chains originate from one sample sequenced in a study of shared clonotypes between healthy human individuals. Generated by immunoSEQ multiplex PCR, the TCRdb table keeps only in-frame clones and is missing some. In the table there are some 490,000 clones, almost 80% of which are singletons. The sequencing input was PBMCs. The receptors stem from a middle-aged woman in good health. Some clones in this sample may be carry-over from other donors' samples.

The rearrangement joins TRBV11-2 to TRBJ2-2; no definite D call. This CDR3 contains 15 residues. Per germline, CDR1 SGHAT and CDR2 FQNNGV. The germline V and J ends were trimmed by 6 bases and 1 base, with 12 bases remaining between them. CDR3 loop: CASRDALGNTGELFF. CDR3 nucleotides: TGTGCCAGCAGGGACGCCTTGGGGAACACCGGGGAGCTGTTTTTT.

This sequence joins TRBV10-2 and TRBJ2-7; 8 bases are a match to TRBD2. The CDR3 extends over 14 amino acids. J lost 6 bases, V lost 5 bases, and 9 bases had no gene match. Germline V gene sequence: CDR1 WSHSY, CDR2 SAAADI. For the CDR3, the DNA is TGCGCCAGCAGTTCGACTAGCGCCACAGCCGAGCAGTACTTC. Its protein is CASSSTSATAEQYF.

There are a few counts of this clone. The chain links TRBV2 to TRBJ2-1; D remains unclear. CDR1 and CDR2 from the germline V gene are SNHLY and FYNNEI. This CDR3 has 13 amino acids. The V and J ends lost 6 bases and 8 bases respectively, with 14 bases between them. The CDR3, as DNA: TGTGCCAGCAGCGAGTTAGAGTGGTATGAGCAGTTCTTC. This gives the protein CASSELEWYEQFF.

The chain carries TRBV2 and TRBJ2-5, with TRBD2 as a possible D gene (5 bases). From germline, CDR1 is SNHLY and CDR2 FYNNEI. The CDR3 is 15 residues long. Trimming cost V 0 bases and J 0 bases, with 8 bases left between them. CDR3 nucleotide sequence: TGTGCCAGCAGTGAAGCGCGGGCGTACCAAGAGACCCAGTACTTC. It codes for CASSEARAYQETQYF. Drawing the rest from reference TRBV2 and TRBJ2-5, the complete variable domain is EPEVTQTPSHQVTQMGQEVILRCVPISNHLYFYWYRQILGQKVEFLVSFYNNEISEKSEIFDDQFSVERPDGSNFTLKIRSTKLEDSAMYFCASSEARAYQETQYFGPGTRLLVL.

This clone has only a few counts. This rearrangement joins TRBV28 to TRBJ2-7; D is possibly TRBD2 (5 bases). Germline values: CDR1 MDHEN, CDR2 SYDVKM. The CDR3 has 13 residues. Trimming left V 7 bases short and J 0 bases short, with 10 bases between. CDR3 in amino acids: CASKSGISYEQYF. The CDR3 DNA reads TGTGCCAGCAAAAGCGGAATCTCCTACGAGCAGTACTTC.

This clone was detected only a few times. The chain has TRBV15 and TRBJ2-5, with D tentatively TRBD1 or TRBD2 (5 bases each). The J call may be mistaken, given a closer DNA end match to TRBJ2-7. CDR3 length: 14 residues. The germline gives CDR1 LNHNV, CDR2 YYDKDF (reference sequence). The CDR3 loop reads CATSSWDQTYEQYF. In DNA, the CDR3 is TGTGCCACCAGCAGTTGGGACCAAACCTACGAGCAGTACTTC.

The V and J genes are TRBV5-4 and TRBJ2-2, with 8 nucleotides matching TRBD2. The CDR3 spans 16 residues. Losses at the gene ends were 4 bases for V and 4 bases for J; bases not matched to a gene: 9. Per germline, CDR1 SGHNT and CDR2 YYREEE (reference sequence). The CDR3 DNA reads TGTGCCAGCAGCAACCAGCGGGAGTGGGTCACCGGGGAGCTGTTTTTT. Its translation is CASSNQREWVTGELFF.

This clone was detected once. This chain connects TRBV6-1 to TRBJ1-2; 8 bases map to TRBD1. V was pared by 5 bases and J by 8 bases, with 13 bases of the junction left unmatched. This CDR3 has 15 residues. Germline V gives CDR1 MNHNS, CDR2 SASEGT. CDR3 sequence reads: CASSRLGTGVHGYTF. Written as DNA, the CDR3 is TGTGCCAGCAGTCGTCTCGGGACAGGTGTACACGGCTACACCTTC.

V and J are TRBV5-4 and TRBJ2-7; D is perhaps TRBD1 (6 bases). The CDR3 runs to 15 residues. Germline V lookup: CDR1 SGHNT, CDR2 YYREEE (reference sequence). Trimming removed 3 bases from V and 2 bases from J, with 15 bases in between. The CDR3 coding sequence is TGTGCCAGCAGCTCCGGACAGATGCGAGCCTACGAGCAGTACTTC. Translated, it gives CASSSGQMRAYEQYF.

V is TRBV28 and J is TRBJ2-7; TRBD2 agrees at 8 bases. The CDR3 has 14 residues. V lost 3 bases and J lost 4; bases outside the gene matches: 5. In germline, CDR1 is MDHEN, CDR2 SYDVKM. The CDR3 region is CASSLRTSRYEQYF. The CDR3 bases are TGTGCCAGCAGTTTGAGGACTAGCCGATACGAGCAGTACTTC.

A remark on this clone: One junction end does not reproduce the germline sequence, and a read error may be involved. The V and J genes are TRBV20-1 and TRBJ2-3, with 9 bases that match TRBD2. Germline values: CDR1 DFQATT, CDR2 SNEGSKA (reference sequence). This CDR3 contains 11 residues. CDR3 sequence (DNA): TGCAGTGCCGAAGCGGCGGGAGGGGTATGTTTT. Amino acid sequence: CSAEAAGGVCF.

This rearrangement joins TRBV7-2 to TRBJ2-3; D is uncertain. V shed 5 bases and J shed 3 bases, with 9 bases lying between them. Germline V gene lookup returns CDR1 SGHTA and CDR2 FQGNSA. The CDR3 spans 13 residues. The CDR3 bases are TGTGCCAGCAGCCCGCGGTTTACAGATACGCAGTATTTT. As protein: CASSPRFTDTQYF.

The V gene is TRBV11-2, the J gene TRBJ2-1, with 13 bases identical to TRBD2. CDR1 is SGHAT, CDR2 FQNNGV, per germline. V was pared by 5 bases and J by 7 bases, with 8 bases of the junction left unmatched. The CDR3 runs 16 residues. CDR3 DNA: TGTGCCAGCAGCCTATTACTAGCGGGAGGGTTAAATGAGCAGTTCTTC. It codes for CASSLLLAGGLNEQFF.